These T cell receptor beta chains were read from a single sample in a study of blood T cell repertoires in COVID-19. Sequenced by immunoSEQ multiplex PCR; TCRdb stores in-frame clones only, minus some. The sample carries 150,000 to 200,000 clones, 90% to 95% recorded once. The sample comprised peripheral blood. Receptors were obtained from a woman in her sixties or seventies with COVID-19, enrolled during active disease. Both conserved end residues are part of each CDR3. The D gene is left open where the match is weak. For some rows the clone size is stated as once, few or many, or as a class when expanded; others skip it.

j_call,d_call,clone_size,v_call,cdr3_aa,cdr3_nt
TRBJ1-2,.,.,TRBV5-1,CASSSNPGYGYTF,TGCGCCAGCAGCTCCAACCCGGGATATGGCTACACCTTC
TRBJ1-6,TRBD1,.,TRBV9,CASSPDDRGISTLHF,TGTGCCAGCAGCCCAGACGACAGGGGGATTTCGACCCTCCACTTT
TRBJ2-5,.,.,TRBV2,CASSEPGLMETQYF,TGTGCCAGCAGTGAACCAGGACTAATGGAGACCCAGTACTTC
TRBJ1-2,.,.,TRBV29-1,CSVGQSYGYTF,TGCAGCGTTGGACAAAGCTATGGCTACACCTTC
TRBJ2-5,.,.,TRBV6-5,CASYRGAPSQETQYF,TGTGCCAGCTATCGCGGGGCTCCTTCGCAAGAGACCCAGTACTTC
TRBJ1-1,.,.,TRBV11-3,CASSSGGNEDEAFF,TGTGCCAGCAGCAGCGGGGGGAACGAGGACGAAGCTTTCTTT
TRBJ2-6,.,few,TRBV7-9,CASSPLGHPVPGANVLTF,TGTGCCAGCAGCCCACTGGGGCATCCCGTACCTGGGGCCAACGTCCTGACTTTC
TRBJ1-2,TRBD1,.,TRBV5-6,CASSRQGSGGYTF,TGTGCCAGCAGCCGACAGGGTAGTGGCGGCTACACCTTC
TRBJ1-3,TRBD1,once,TRBV6-5,CASRPGGRTGNTIYF,TGTGCCAGCAGACCAGGGGGTAGGACTGGAAACACCATATATTTT
TRBJ1-3,TRBD1,.,TRBV7-9,CASSLAGQSGNTIYF,TGTGCCAGCAGCTTAGCGGGACAGTCTGGAAACACCATATATTTT
TRBJ2-2,.,.,TRBV18,CASSPKAKGDTGELFF,TGTGCCAGCTCACCGAAGGCGAAAGGGGACACCGGGGAGCTGTTTTTT
TRBJ1-5,TRBD1,.,TRBV4-1,CASSQAWDRGLGSNQPQHF,TGCGCCAGCAGCCAAGCTTGGGACAGGGGGTTGGGGAGCAATCAGCCCCAGCATTTT
TRBJ1-3,TRBD1,.,TRBV7-2,CASSQDRGRNTIYF,TGTGCCAGCAGCCAAGACAGGGGTCGAAACACCATATATTTT
TRBJ1-1,TRBD1,.,TRBV4-3,CASAKDRVMLNTEAFF,TGCGCCAGCGCCAAGGACAGGGTAATGCTGAACACTGAAGCTTTCTTT
TRBJ1-1,TRBD1,.,TRBV6-5,CATKGSTGGKAFF,TGTGCCACCAAGGGGTCGACAGGGGGAAAAGCTTTCTTT
TRBJ1-1,TRBD1,once,TRBV7-6,CASSRGYRGMNTEAFF,TGTGCCAGCAGCCGAGGCTACAGGGGAATGAACACTGAAGCTTTCTTT
TRBJ1-5,.,.,TRBV2,CASSEGGVLSNQPQHF,TGTGCCAGCAGTGAGGGGGGGGTCCTGAGTAATCAGCCCCAGCATTTT
TRBJ1-5,.,.,TRBV4-2,CASSQDLPRADQPQHF,TGTGCCAGCAGCCAAGATCTACCCAGGGCGGATCAGCCCCAGCATTTT
TRBJ2-1,TRBD2,once,TRBV9,CASSVTGTSGHEQFF,TGTGCCAGCAGCGTAACCGGGACTAGCGGGCATGAGCAGTTCTTC
TRBJ2-2,TRBD1,once,TRBV10-3,CAIRPGQGSGELFF,TGTGCCATCAGGCCGGGACAGGGGTCCGGGGAGCTGTTTTTT
TRBJ1-2,TRBD1,once,TRBV19,CASSPLPGQGAYGYTF,TGTGCCAGTAGTCCACTACCGGGACAGGGGGCTTATGGCTACACCTTC
TRBJ1-4,TRBD1,.,TRBV25-1,CASSDLTPGQFNEKLFF,TGTGCCAGCAGTGATCTTACGCCGGGACAGTTTAATGAAAAACTGTTTTTT
TRBJ1-1,.,.,TRBV2,CASRGGPTFMNTEAFF,TGTGCCAGCAGAGGCGGGCCAACGTTTATGAACACTGAAGCTTTCTTT
TRBJ2-3,.,.,TRBV5-6,CASSLGVSRYTQYF,TGTGCCAGCAGCTTGGGTGTTTCGCGCTATACGCAGTATTTT
TRBJ1-5,.,.,TRBV25-1,CASSDGGSPQPQHF,TGTGCCAGCAGTGACGGGGGATCGCCTCAGCCCCAGCATTTT
TRBJ2-7,.,.,TRBV27,CASSLGGHPPYEQYF,TGTGCCAGCAGTTTAGGGGGCCATCCGCCCTACGAGCAGTACTTC
TRBJ2-5,.,.,TRBV7-8,CASSSGSFMSETQYF,TGTGCCAGCAGCTCAGGTTCTTTCATGAGTGAGACCCAGTACTTC
TRBJ1-4,TRBD1,.,TRBV4-3,CASSQDLRTGIREKLFF,TGCGCCAGCAGCCAAGACCTCAGGACAGGGATAAGGGAAAAACTGTTTTTT
TRBJ1-4,TRBD1,.,TRBV7-9,CASSRTGNEISTNEKLFF,TGTGCCAGCAGCCGGACAGGGAACGAGATTTCAACTAATGAAAAACTGTTTTTT
TRBJ2-3,TRBD2,.,TRBV18,CASSQGLAGTADTQYF,TGTGCCAGCTCACAGGGACTAGCGGGGACGGCAGATACGCAGTATTTT
TRBJ1-1,TRBD1,.,TRBV6-6,CASSYSQGGVNTEAFF,TGTGCCAGCAGTTACTCACAGGGGGGCGTGAACACTGAAGCTTTCTTT
TRBJ2-1,.,.,TRBV2,CASRERVQPYNEQFF,TGTGCCAGCAGGGAGCGGGTGCAACCCTACAATGAGCAGTTCTTC
TRBJ1-3,.,.,TRBV5-1,CASSLVGGAAGNTIYF,TGCGCCAGCAGCTTGGTCGGAGGGGCGGCTGGAAACACCATATATTTT
TRBJ2-5,TRBD1,once,TRBV29-1,CSVSTGGGETQYF,TGCAGCGTTTCTACAGGGGGCGGAGAGACCCAGTACTTC
TRBJ2-3,.,.,TRBV6-5,CASSPGTPDADTQYF,TGTGCCAGCAGCCCCGGGACACCGGACGCAGATACGCAGTATTTT
TRBJ2-1,.,.,TRBV6-5,CASRLPPTGTNEQFF,TGTGCCAGCAGATTGCCCCCAACAGGGACGAATGAGCAGTTCTTC
TRBJ2-1,.,.,TRBV4-3,CASSQDYFDSYNEQFF,TGCGCCAGCAGCCAAGATTACTTCGACTCCTACAATGAGCAGTTCTTC
TRBJ1-2,.,.,TRBV6-5,CASRDSVEINYGYTF,TGTGCCAGCCGGGACTCCGTGGAGATCAACTATGGCTACACCTTC
TRBJ1-1,TRBD1,once,TRBV11-1,CASSPRTGGRTEAFF,TGTGCCAGCAGCCCCCGGACAGGGGGCAGAACTGAAGCTTTCTTT
TRBJ1-6,.,.,TRBV19,CASTSQGRNSPLHF,TGTGCCAGCACATCGCAAGGGAGGAATTCACCCCTCCACTTT
TRBJ1-1,.,.,TRBV19,CASVPGDIKITEAFF,TGTGCCAGTGTGCCCGGGGACATTAAAATAACTGAAGCTTTCTTT
TRBJ2-1,TRBD1,.,TRBV10-3,CAISESAGGTYNEQFF,TGTGCCATCAGTGAGTCGGCAGGGGGCACCTACAATGAGCAGTTCTTC
TRBJ2-7,TRBD2,.,TRBV19,CASSIQRGPYEQYF,TGTGCCAGTAGTATACAGCGGGGGCCCTACGAGCAGTACTTC
TRBJ2-7,.,.,TRBV7-2,CASSLTNRASREQYF,TGTGCCAGCAGCCTGACGAACAGGGCGTCCCGCGAGCAGTACTTC
TRBJ2-1,TRBD2,.,TRBV11-3,CASSLDSGAGGSYEQFF,TGTGCCAGCAGCTTAGATAGCGGAGCGGGGGGGAGCTATGAGCAGTTCTTC
TRBJ1-2,.,.,TRBV19,CASSLGGSYGYTF,TGTGCCAGTAGTTTGGGGGGGAGCTATGGCTACACCTTC
TRBJ2-3,.,.,TRBV4-1,CASSHFPRGSGDTQYF,TGCGCCAGCAGCCATTTCCCGAGAGGGTCTGGAGATACGCAGTATTTT
TRBJ1-4,.,.,TRBV7-6,CASSLKSGWREKLFF,TGTGCCAGCAGCTTAAAGTCAGGGTGGAGAGAAAAACTGTTTTTT
TRBJ1-5,.,.,TRBV18,CASSEAENQPQHF,TGTGCCAGCTCAGAGGCAGAAAATCAGCCCCAGCATTTT